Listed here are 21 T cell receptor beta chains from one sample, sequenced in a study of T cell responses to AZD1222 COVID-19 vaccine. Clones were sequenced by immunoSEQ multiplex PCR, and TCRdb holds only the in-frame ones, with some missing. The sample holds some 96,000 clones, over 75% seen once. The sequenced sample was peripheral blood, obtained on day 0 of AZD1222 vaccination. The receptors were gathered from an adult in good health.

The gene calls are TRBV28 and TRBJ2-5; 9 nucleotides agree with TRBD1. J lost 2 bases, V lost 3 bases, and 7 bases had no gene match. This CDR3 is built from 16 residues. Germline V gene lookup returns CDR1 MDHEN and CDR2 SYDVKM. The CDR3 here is CASSFFGQGLQETQYF. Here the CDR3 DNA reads TGTGCCAGCAGTTTCTTCGGACAGGGGCTTCAAGAGACCCAGTACTTC.

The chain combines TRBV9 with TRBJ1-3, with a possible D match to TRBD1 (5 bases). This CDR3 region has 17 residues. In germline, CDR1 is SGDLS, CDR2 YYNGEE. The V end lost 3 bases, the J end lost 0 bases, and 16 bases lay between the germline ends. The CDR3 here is CASSARQSASSGNTIYF. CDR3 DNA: TGTGCCAGCAGCGCTCGACAGTCAGCCAGCTCTGGAAACACCATATATTTT.

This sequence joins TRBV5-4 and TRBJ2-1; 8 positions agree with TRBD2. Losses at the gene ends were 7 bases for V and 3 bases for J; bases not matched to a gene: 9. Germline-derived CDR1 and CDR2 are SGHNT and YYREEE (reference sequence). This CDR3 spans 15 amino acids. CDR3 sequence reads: CASSRSSGGYNEQFF. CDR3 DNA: TGTGCCAGCTCCAGAAGCAGCGGGGGCTACAATGAGCAGTTCTTC.

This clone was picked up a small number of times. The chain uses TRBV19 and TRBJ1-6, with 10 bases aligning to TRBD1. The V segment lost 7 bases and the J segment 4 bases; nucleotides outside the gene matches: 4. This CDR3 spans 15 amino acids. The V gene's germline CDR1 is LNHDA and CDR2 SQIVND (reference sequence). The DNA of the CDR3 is TGTGCCAGTACCCCGGGACAGGGGTATAATTCACCCCTCCACTTT. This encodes CASTPGQGYNSPLHF. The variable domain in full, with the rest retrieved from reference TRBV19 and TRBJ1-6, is DGGITQSPKYLFRKEGQNVTLSCEQNLNHDAMYWYRQDPGQGLRLIYYSQIVNDFQKGDIAEGYSVSREKKESFPLTVTSAQKNPTAFYLCASTPGQGYNSPLHFGNGTRLTVT.

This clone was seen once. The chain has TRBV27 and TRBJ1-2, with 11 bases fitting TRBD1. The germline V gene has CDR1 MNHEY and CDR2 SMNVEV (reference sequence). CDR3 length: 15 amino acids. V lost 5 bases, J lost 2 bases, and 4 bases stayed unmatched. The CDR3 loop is CASSTRTGGNYGYTF. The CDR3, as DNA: TGTGCCAGCAGTACTCGGACAGGGGGCAACTATGGCTACACCTTC.

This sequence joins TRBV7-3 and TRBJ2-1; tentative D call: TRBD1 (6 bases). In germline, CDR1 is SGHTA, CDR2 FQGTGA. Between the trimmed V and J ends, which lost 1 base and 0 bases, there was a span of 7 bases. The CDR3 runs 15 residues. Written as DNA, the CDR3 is TGTGCCAGCAGCTTAAACAGGGTCTCCTACAATGAGCAGTTCTTC. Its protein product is CASSLNRVSYNEQFF.

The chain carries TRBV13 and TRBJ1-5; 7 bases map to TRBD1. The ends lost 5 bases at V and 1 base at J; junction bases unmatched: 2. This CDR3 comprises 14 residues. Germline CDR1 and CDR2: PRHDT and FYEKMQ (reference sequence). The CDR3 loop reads CASSQGQSNQPQHF. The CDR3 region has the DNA TGTGCCAGCAGCCAGGGACAGAGCAATCAGCCCCAGCATTTT.

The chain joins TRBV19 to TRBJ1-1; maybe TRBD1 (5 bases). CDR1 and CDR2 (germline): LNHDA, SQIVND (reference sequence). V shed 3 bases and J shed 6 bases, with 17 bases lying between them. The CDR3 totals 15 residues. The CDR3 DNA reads TGTGCCAGTAGTATCACCCCAGGGTGGGACGCTGAAGCTTTCTTT. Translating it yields CASSITPGWDAEAFF.

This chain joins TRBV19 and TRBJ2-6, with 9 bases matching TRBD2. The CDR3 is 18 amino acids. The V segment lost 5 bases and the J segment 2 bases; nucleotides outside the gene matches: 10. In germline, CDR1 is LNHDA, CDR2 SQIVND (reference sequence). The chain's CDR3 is CASSPPKVAGAGANVLTF. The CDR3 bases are TGTGCCAGTAGTCCACCCAAAGTAGCGGGAGCTGGGGCCAACGTCCTGACTTTC.

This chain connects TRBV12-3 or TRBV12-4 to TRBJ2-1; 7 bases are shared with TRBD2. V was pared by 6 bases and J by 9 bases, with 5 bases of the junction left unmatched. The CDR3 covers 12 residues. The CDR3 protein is CASSWTRLEQFF. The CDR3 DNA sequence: TGTGCCAGCAGCTGGACTAGACTTGAGCAGTTCTTC.

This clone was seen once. DNA of the CDR3: TGCGCCAGCAGCCAAAGGACTCAGAACACTGAAGCTTTCTTT. It is translated as CASSQRTQNTEAFF. The chain carries TRBV4-1 and TRBJ1-1; no firm D call. CDR3 length: 14 residues. The germline V and J ends were trimmed by 2 bases and 1 base, with 8 bases remaining between them. CDR1 and CDR2 (germline): MGHRA, YSYEKL.

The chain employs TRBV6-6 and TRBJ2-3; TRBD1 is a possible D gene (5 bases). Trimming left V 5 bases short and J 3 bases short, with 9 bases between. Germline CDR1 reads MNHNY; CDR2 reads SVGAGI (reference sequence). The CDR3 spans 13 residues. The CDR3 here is CASSVTGTDTQYF. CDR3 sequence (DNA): TGTGCCAGCAGTGTAACAGGAACAGATACGCAGTATTTT.

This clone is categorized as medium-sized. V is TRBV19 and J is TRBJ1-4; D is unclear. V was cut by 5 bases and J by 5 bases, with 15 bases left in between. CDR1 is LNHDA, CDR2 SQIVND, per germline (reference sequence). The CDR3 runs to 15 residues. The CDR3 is CASSLKVKANEKLFF. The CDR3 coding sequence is TGTGCCAGTAGTCTCAAGGTAAAGGCAAATGAAAAACTGTTTTTT.

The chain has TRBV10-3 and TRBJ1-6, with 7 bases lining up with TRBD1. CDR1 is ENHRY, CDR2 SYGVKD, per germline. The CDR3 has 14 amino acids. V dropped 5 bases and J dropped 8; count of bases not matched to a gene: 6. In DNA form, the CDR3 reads TGTGCCATCAGTCCCGGGACAGTACATTCACCCCTCCACTTT. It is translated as CAISPGTVHSPLHF.

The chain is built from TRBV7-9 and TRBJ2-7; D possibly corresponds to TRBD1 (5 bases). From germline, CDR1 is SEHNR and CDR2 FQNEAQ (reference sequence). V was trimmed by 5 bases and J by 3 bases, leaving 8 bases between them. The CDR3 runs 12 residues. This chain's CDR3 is CASSVGHYEQYF. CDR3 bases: TGTGCCAGCAGCGTCGGACACTACGAGCAGTACTTC. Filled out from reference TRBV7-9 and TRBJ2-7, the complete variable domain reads DTGVSQNPRHKITKRGQNVTFRCDPISEHNRLYWYRQTLGQGPEFLTYFQNEAQLEKSRLLSDRFSAERPKGSFSTLEIQRTEQGDSAMYLCASSVGHYEQYFGPGTRLTVT.

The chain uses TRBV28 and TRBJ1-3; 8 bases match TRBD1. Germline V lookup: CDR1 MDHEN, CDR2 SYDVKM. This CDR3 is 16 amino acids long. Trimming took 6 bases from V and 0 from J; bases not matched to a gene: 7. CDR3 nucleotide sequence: TGTGCCAGCAGGAATAGACAGGGGAGCTCTGGAAACACCATATATTTT. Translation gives CASRNRQGSSGNTIYF. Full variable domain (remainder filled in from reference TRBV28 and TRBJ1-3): DVKVTQSSRYLVKRTGEKVFLECVQDMDHENMFWYRQDPGLGLRLIYFSYDVKMKEKGDIPEGYSVSREKKERFSLILESASTNQTSMYLCASRNRQGSSGNTIYFGEGSWLTVV.

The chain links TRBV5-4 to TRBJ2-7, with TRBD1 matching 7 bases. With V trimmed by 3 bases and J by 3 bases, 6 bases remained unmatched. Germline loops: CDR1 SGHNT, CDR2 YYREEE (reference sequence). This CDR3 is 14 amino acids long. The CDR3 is CASSSGTADYEQYF. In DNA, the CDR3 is TGTGCCAGCAGCTCCGGGACAGCTGACTACGAGCAGTACTTC.

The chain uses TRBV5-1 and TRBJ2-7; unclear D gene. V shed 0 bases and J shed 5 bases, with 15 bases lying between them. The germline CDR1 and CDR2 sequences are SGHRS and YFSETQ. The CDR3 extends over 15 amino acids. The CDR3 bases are TGCGCCAGCAGCTTGGCTGACCCTACTACCGACGAGCAGTACTTC. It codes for CASSLADPTTDEQYF.

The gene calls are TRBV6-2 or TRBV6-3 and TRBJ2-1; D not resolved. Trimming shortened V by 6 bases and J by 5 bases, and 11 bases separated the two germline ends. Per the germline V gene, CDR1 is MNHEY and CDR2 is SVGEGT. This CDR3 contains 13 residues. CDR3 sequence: CASSEDSHNEQFF. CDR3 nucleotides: TGTGCCAGCAGCGAAGACTCTCACAATGAGCAGTTCTTC.

This CDR3 reads CASSLLQGDGYTF. The CDR3 bases are TGTGCCAGCAGCTTATTACAGGGTGACGGCTACACCTTC. J is TRBJ1-2 and V is TRBV7-3; a weak D match, TRBD1 (6 bases). CDR1 is SGHTA, CDR2 FQGTGA, per germline. There are 13 residues in the CDR3. V gave up 2 bases and J gave up 8 bases, with 12 bases separating them.

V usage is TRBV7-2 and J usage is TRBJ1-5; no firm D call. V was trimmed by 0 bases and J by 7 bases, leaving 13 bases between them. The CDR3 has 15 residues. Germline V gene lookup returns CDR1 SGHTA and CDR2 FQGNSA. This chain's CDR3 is CASSLAKGGGQPQHF. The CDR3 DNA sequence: TGTGCCAGCAGCTTAGCGAAGGGTGGCGGACAGCCCCAGCATTTT.